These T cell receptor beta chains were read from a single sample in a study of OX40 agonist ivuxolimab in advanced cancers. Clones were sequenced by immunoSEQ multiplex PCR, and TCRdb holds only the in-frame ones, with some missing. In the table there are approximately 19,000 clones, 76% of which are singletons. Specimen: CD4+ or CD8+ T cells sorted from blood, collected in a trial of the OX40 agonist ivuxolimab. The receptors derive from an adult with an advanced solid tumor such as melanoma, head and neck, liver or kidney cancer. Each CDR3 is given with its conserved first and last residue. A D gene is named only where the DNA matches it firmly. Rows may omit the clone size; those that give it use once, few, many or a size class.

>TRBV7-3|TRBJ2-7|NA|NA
TGTGCCAGCAGCTCCGGGATGGGCCACGAGCAGTACTTC
CASSSGMGHEQYF
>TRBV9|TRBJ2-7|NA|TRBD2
TGTGCCAGCAGCCCCAGCCCCAGCCTAGCGGGCTACGAGCAGTACTTC
CASSPSPSLAGYEQYF
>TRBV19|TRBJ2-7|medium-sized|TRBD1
TGTGCCAGTAGTAAACCGGACAGGGGAGTAGGCTCCTACGAGCAGTACTTC
CASSKPDRGVGSYEQYF
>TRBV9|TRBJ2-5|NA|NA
TGTGCCAGCAGCGTAGAAAGCAGAAACTTGGAGACCCAGTACTTC
CASSVESRNLETQYF
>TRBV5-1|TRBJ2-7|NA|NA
TGCGCCAGCACCCCTGGGACGGGGTTAGAACAGTACTTC
CASTPGTGLEQYF
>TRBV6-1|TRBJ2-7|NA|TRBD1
TGTGCCAGCAGTGACCCGACAGGGCCAACCCTCTACGAGCAGTACTTC
CASSDPTGPTLYEQYF
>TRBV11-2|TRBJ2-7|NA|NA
TGTGCCAGCAGCTTAGAAATTGGGCAGGGCTACGAGCAGTACTTC
CASSLEIGQGYEQYF
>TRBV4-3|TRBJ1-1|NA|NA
TGCGCCAGCAGCCGTGCCCAGGGGAGCACTGAAGCTTTCTTT
CASSRAQGSTEAFF
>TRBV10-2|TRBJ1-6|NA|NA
TGCGCCAGCAGTGAGGGGGGTAAGAATTCACCCCTCCACTTT
CASSEGGKNSPLHF
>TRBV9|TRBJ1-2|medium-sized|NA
TGTGCCAGCAGCGTGGCGACAGCCGGCCCTAATGGCTACACCTTC
CASSVATAGPNGYTF
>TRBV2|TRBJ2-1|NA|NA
TGTGCCAGCAGTGGACAGGACTACCCGTCATGGGATGAGCAGTTCTTC
CASSGQDYPSWDEQFF
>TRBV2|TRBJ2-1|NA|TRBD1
TGTGCCAGCAAGGGGACAGGGACCTACAATGAGCAGTTCTTC
CASKGTGTYNEQFF
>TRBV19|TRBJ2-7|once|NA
TGTGCCAGTAGTATCCGGGACGGGGCCTACGAGCAGTACTTC
CASSIRDGAYEQYF
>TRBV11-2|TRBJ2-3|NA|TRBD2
TGTGTCAGCAGCTCCTTCCCTAGCGGGAGGGGAGATACGCAGTATTTT
CVSSSFPSGRGDTQYF
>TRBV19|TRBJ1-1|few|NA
TGTGCCAGTACCTCCAGGGCGAACACTGAAGCTTTCTTT
CASTSRANTEAFF